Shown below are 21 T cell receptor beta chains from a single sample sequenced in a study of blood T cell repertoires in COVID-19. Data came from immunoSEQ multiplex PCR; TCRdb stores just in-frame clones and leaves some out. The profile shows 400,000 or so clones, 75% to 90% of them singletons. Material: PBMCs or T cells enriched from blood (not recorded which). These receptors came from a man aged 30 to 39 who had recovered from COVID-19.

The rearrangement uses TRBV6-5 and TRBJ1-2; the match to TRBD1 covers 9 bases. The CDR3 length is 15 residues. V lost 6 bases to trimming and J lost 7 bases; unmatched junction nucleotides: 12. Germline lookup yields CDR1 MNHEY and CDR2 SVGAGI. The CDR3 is CASRNRGRALLGYTF. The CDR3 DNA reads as TGTGCCAGCAGAAACAGGGGGCGGGCGCTTCTTGGCTACACCTTC.

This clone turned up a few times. CDR3 in amino acids: CASSLTRDSRTGELFF. For the CDR3, the DNA is TGTGCCAGCAGTCTCACGCGGGACTCCAGGACCGGGGAGCTGTTTTTT. The J gene is TRBJ2-2, the V gene TRBV28, with D possibly matching TRBD2 (6 bases). CDR3 length: 16 amino acids. Trimming removed 5 bases from V and 5 bases from J, with 18 bases in between. Germline V CDR1 and CDR2: MDHEN, SYDVKM.

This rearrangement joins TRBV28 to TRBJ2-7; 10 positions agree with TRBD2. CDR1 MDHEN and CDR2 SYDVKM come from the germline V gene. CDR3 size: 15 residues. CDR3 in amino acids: CAAGGAAHPPYEQYF. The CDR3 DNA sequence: TGTGCAGCGGGAGGGGCGGCACACCCTCCCTACGAGCAGTACTTC. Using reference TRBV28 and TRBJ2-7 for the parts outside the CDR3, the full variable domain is DVKVTQSSRYLVKRTGEKVFLECVQDMDHENMFWYRQDPGLGLRLIYFSYDVKMKEKGDIPEGYSVSREKKERFSLILESASTNQTSMYLCAAGGAAHPPYEQYFGPGTRLTVT.

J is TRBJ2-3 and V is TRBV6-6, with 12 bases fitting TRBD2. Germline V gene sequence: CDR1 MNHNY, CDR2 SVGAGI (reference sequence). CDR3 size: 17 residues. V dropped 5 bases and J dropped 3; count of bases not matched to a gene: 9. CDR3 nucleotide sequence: TGTGCCAGCAGTCAGATGACTAGCGGGAGAATTACAGATACGCAGTATTTT. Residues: CASSQMTSGRITDTQYF.

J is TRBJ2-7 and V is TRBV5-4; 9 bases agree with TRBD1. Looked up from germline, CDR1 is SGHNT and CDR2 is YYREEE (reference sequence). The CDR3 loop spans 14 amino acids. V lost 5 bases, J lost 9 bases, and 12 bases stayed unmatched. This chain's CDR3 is CASSQQGAPFGQYF. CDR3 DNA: TGTGCCAGCAGTCAACAGGGGGCGCCGTTCGGGCAGTACTTC.

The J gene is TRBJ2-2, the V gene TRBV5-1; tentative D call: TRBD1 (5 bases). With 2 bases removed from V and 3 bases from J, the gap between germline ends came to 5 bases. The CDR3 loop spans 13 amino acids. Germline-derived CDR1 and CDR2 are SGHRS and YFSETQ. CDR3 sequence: CASSFRDTGELFF. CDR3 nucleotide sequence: TGCGCCAGCAGCTTCAGGGACACCGGGGAGCTGTTTTTT.

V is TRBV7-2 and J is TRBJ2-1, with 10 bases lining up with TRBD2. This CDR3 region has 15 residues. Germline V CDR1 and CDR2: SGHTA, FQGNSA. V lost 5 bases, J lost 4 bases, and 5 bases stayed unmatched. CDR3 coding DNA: TGTGCCAGCAGCCCAGCGGGAGGGCGGTACAATGAGCAGTTCTTC. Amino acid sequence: CASSPAGGRYNEQFF.

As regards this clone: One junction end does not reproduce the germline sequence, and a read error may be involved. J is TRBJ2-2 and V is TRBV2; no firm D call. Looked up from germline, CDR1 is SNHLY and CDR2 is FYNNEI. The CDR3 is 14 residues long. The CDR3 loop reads CASNEAANTGELFF. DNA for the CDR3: TGTGCCAGCAATGAAGCCGCGAACACCGGGGAGCTGTTTTTT.

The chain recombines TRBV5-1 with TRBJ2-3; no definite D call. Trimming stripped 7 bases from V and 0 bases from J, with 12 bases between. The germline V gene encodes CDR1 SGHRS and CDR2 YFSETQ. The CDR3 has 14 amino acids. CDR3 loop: CASRSLVSTDTQYF. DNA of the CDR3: TGCGCCAGCCGATCTCTAGTGAGCACAGATACGCAGTATTTT.

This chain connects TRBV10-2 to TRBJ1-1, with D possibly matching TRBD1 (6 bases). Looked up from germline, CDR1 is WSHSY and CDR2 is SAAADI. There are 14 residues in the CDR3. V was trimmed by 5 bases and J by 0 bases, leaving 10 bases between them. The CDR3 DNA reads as TGCGCCAGCAGTTTGACAGGCATGAACACTGAAGCTTTCTTT. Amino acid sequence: CASSLTGMNTEAFF.

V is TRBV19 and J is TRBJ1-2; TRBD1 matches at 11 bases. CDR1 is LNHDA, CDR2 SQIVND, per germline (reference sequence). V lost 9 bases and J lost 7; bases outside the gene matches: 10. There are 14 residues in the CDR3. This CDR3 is CASQRDRGRFGYTF. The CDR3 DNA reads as TGTGCCAGCCAGAGGGACAGGGGGAGGTTTGGCTACACCTTC. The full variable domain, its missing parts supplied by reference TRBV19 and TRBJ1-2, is DGGITQSPKYLFRKEGQNVTLSCEQNLNHDAMYWYRQDPGQGLRLIYYSQIVNDFQKGDIAEGYSVSREKKESFPLTVTSAQKNPTAFYLCASQRDRGRFGYTFGSGTRLTVV.

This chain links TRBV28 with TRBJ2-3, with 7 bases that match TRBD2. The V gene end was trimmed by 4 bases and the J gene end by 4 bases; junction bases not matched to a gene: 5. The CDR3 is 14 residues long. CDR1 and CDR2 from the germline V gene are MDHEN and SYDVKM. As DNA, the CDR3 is TGTGCCAGCAGTTCGGCGGGAGTCGCAGATACGCAGTATTTT. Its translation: CASSSAGVADTQYF.

The CDR3 loop reads CASRETGVVDEQYF. CDR3 DNA: TGCGCCAGCAGAGAGACGGGAGTGGTTGACGAGCAGTACTTC. The chain has TRBV5-1 and TRBJ2-7; a weak D match, TRBD2 (6 bases). Germline loops: CDR1 SGHRS, CDR2 YFSETQ. V was clipped by 5 bases and J by 5 bases, with 17 bases between them. This CDR3 has 14 amino acids.

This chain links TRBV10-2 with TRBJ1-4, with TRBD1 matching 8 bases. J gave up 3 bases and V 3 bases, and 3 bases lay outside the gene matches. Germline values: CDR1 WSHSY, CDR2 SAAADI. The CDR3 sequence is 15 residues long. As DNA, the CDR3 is TGCGCCAGCAGTGATGGACAGGGACCTAATGAAAAACTGTTTTTT. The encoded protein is CASSDGQGPNEKLFF.

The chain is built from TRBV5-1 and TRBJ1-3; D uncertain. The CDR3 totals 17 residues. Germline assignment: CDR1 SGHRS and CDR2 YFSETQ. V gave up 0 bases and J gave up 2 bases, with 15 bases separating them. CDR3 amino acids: CASSLGRRSSTGNTIYF. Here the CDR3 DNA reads TGCGCCAGCAGCTTGGGACGGCGGTCGTCTACTGGAAACACCATATATTTT.

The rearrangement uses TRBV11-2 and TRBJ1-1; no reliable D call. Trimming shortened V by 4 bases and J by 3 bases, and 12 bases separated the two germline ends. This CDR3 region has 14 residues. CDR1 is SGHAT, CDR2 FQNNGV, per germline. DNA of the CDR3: TGTGCCAGCAGCTCGTGGTTCCGGGACACTGAAGCTTTCTTT. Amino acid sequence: CASSSWFRDTEAFF.

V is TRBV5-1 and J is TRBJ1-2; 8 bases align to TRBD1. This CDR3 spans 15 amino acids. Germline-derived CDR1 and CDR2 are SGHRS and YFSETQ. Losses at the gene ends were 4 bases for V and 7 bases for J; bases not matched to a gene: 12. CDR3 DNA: TGCGCCAGCAGCCGGAGCGACAGGGGAGGGGTTGGCTACACCTTC. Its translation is CASSRSDRGGVGYTF.

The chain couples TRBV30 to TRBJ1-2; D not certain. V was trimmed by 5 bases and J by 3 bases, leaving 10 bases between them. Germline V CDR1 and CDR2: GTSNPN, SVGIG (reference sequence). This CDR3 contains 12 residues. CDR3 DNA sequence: TGTGCCTGGCTTGAGAGGGACTATGGCTACACCTTC. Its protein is CAWLERDYGYTF.

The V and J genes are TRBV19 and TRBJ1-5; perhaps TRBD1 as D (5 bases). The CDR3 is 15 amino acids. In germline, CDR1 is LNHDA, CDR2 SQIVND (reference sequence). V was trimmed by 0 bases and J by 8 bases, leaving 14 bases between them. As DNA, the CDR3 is TGTGCCAGTAGTATAGATCGGGGGTCCGGGAAGCCCCAGCATTTT. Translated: CASSIDRGSGKPQHF.

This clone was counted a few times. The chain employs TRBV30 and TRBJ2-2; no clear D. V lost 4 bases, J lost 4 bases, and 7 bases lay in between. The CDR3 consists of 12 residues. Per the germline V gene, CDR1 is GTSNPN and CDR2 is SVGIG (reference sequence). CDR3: CAWNLFTGELFF. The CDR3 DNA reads TGTGCCTGGAATTTATTCACCGGGGAGCTGTTTTTT.

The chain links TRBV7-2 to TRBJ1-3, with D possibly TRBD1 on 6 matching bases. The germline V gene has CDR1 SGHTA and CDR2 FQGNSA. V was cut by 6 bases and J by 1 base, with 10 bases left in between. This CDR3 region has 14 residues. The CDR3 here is CASRPGASGNTIYF. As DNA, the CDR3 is TGTGCCAGCAGACCAGGGGCATCTGGAAACACCATATATTTT.